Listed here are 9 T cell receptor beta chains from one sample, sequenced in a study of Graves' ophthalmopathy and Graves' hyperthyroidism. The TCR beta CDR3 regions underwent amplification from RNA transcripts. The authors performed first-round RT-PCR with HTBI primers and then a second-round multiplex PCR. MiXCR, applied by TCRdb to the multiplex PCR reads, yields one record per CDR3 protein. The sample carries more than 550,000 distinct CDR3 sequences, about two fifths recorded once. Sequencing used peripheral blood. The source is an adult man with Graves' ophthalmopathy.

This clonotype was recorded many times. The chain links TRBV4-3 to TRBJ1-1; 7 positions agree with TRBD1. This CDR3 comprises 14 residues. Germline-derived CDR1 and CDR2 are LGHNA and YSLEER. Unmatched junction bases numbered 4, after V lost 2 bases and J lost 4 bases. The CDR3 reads CASSQLSGGTEAFF. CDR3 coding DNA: TGCGCCAGCAGCCAACTGTCAGGGGGCACTGAAGCTTTCTTT.

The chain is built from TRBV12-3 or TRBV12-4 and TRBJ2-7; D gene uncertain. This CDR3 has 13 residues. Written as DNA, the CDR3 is TGTGCCAGCAGTTTTGGCAGTCAATACGTGCAGTACGTC. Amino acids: CASSFGSQYVQYV.

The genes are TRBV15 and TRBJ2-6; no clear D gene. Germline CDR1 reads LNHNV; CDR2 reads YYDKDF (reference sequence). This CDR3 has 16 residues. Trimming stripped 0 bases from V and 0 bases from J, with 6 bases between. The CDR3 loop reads CATSRDLSSGANVLTF. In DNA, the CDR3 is TGTGCCACCAGCAGAGATTTGAGCTCTGGGGCCAACGTCCTGACTTTC.

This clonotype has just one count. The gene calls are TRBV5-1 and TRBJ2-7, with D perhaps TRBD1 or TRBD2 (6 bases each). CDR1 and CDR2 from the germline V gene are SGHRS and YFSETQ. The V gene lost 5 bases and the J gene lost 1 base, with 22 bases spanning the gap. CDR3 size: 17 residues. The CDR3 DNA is TGCGCCAGCAGACCCCATTTAGGGGGGACTGATTCCTACGAGCAGTACTTC. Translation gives CASRPHLGGTDSYEQYF.

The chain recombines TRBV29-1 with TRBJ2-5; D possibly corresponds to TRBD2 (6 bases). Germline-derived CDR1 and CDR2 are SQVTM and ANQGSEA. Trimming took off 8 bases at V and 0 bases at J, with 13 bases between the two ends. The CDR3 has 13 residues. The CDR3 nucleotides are TGCAGCTTAGTGGCTAGCGACCAAGAGACCCAGTACTTC. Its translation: CSLVASDQETQYF.

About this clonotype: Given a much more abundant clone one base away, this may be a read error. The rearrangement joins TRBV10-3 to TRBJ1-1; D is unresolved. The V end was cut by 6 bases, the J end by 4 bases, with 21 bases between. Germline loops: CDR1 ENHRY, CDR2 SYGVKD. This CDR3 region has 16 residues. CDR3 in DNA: TGTGCCATCAGCCCCCAAGGGTTCGGGGTAAGCACTGAAGCTTTCTTT. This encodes CAISPQGFGVSTEAFF.

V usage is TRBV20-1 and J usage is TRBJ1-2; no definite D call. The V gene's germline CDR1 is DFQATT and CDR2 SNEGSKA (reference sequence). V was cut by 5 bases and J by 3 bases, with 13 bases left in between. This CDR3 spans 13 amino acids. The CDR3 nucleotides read TGCAGTGCTCGCCCGCGGAACGACTATGGCTACACCTTC. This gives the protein CSARPRNDYGYTF.

Here the CDR3 reads CATSSGTRGGYTF. The DNA for the CDR3 is TGTGCCACCAGCAGCGGGACGAGAGGTGGCTACACCTTC. This sequence joins TRBV15 and TRBJ1-2, with D possibly TRBD1 on 5 matching bases. Trimming pared 3 bases from V and 7 bases from J, leaving 12 bases between. CDR1 is LNHNV, CDR2 YYDKDF, per germline (reference sequence). The CDR3 runs 13 residues.

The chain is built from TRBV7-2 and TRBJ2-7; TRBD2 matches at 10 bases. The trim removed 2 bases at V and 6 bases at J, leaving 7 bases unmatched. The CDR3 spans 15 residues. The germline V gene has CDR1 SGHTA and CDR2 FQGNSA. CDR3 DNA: TGTGCCAGCAGCTTATTCCTAGCGGGAGAGGGCGAGCAGTACTTC. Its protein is CASSLFLAGEGEQYF.